These 12 T cell receptor beta chains were sequenced from one sample in a study of blood T cell repertoires in COVID-19. This table comes from immunoSEQ multiplex PCR, and its TCRdb copy is limited to in-frame clones, with some not included. The sample holds tens of thousands of clones; around 89% are singletons and the top ten take around 7.3%. Sequencing was carried out using peripheral blood. These receptors were obtained from a woman of 80 years or more with acute or convalescent COVID-19.

The chain joins TRBV6-5 to TRBJ2-1; 7 bases are a match to TRBD2. The junction had 9 bases not matched to a gene; V was cut back by 8 bases and J by 11 bases. Germline V gene data show CDR1 as MNHEY and CDR2 as SVGAGI. The CDR3 has 12 residues. The CDR3 sequence: CASSPTSGKQFF. The CDR3, as DNA: TGTGCCAGCTCGCCGACAAGCGGGAAGCAGTTCTTC.

The chain has TRBV5-6 and TRBJ2-3, with TRBD2 matching 11 bases. Germline assignment: CDR1 SGHDT and CDR2 YYEEEE. This CDR3 contains 15 residues. V was pared by 4 bases and J by 2 bases, with 3 bases of the junction left unmatched. CDR3 nucleotide sequence: TGTGCCAGCAGCCCGACTAGCGGGAACACAGATACGCAGTATTTT. This encodes CASSPTSGNTDTQYF.

V and J are TRBV7-8 and TRBJ1-5, with 10 bases matching TRBD1. V shed 5 bases and J 5 bases; nucleotides not matched to a gene: 0. This CDR3 has 13 amino acids. Germline V CDR1 and CDR2: SGHVS, FQNEAQ. CDR3: CASSGTGDQPQHF. As DNA, the CDR3 is TGTGCCAGCAGCGGGACAGGGGATCAGCCCCAGCATTTT. Full variable domain (missing parts from reference TRBV7-8 and TRBJ1-5): GAGVSQSPRYKVAKRGQDVALRCDPISGHVSLFWYQQALGQGPEFLTYFQNEAQLDKSGLPSDRFFAERPEGSVSTLKIQRTQQEDSAVYLCASSGTGDQPQHFGDGTRLSIL.

The chain is built from TRBV19 and TRBJ1-5; 9 positions agree with TRBD1. Trimming cost V 2 bases and J 0 bases; bases outside gene matches: 20. CDR1 is LNHDA, CDR2 SQIVND, per germline (reference sequence). This CDR3 region has 22 residues. For the CDR3, the DNA is TGTGCCAGTAGTATATCCCCCTTTTCTGGGACAGGGCTCTACTATAGCAATCAGCCCCAGCATTTT. Protein product: CASSISPFSGTGLYYSNQPQHF. The full variable domain, its missing parts supplied by reference TRBV19 and TRBJ1-5, is DGGITQSPKYLFRKEGQNVTLSCEQNLNHDAMYWYRQDPGQGLRLIYYSQIVNDFQKGDIAEGYSVSREKKESFPLTVTSAQKNPTAFYLCASSISPFSGTGLYYSNQPQHFGDGTRLSIL.

The CDR3 coding sequence is TGTGCCAGCAGCTCTATGGCGGGGGGAGATACGCAGTATTTT. Amino acids: CASSSMAGGDTQYF. This chain connects TRBV14 to TRBJ2-3; 8 bases line up with TRBD2. The junction had 6 bases not matched to a gene; V was cut back by 5 bases and J by 5 bases. The CDR3 has 14 residues. Germline loops: CDR1 SGHDN, CDR2 FVKESK.

This chain joins TRBV10-3 and TRBJ2-2; D call uncertain. This CDR3 contains 14 residues. V was cut by 2 bases and J by 8 bases, with 12 bases left in between. Per the germline V gene, CDR1 is ENHRY and CDR2 is SYGVKD. This CDR3 reads CAISENGRTGELFF. DNA for the CDR3: TGTGCCATCAGTGAGAACGGTCGTACTGGGGAGCTGTTTTTT.

The chain couples TRBV29-1 to TRBJ1-5, with 7 positions matching TRBD1. The V gene's germline CDR1 is SQVTM and CDR2 ANQGSEA. The CDR3 covers 14 residues. Trimming cost V 2 bases and J 9 bases; bases outside gene matches: 10. In nucleotides, the CDR3 is TGCAGCGTTGAATTGGACAGGCACCCGGGGCCCCAGCATTTT. Translation gives CSVELDRHPGPQHF.

The rearrangement links TRBV4-3 to TRBJ2-3, with 15 bases that match TRBD2. V lost 1 base and J lost 7; bases outside the gene matches: 3. The CDR3 sequence is 16 residues long. Germline CDR1 is LGHNA and CDR2 is YSLEER. The CDR3 is CASSQVGTSGGHTQYF. The CDR3 region has the DNA TGCGCCAGCAGCCAAGTGGGGACTAGCGGGGGGCATACGCAGTATTTT.

The V call is TRBV7-9, the J call TRBJ1-5, with TRBD1 matching 9 bases. Trimming removed 5 bases from V and 1 base from J; junction bases left unmatched: 3. This CDR3 has 15 amino acids. The germline V gene has CDR1 SEHNR and CDR2 FQNEAQ (reference sequence). The CDR3 region is CASSPGQGSNQPQHF. CDR3 nucleotide sequence: TGTGCCAGCAGCCCGGGACAGGGAAGCAATCAGCCCCAGCATTTT.

The gene calls are TRBV12-5 and TRBJ2-7, with unresolved D. Trimming took off 2 bases at V and 7 bases at J, with 6 bases between the two ends. Germline assignment: CDR1 LGHNT and CDR2 FRNRAP. The CDR3 runs 11 residues. For the CDR3, the DNA is TGTGCTAGTGGTTTGTTATTGGAGCAGTACTTC. As protein: CASGLLLEQYF.

The genes are TRBV13 and TRBJ1-6; D uncertain. Germline loops: CDR1 PRHDT, CDR2 FYEKMQ (reference sequence). The CDR3 runs to 16 residues. With 3 bases removed from V and 5 bases from J, the gap between germline ends came to 14 bases. The DNA of the CDR3 is TGTGCCAGCAGCTTGAGGGCAGGCGCTGATAATTCACCCCTCCACTTT. This translates into CASSLRAGADNSPLHF.

This chain links TRBV4-1 with TRBJ2-2; D may be TRBD1 (7 bases). The germline CDR1 and CDR2 sequences are MGHRA and YSYEKL. Deletions cut 0 bases from V and 4 bases from J, with 15 bases between. The CDR3 extends over 17 amino acids. The DNA for the CDR3 is TGCGCCAGCAGCCAAGACAAGACAGGGCGGGGCACCGGGGAGCTGTTTTTT. Encoded protein: CASSQDKTGRGTGELFF.